This TCR beta chain was identified during a study of molecular identifiers for immune sequencing clone quantification. As for the study in general: Replicate RNA from about 20,000 or 100,000 naive CD8 T cells formed five aliquots; four were sequenced.

The CDR3 sequence is 14 residues long. The V gene end was trimmed by 7 bases and the J gene end by 3 bases; junction bases not matched to a gene: 8. In germline, CDR1 is SQVTM, CDR2 ANQGSEA. Sorted naive CD8 T cells were those defined as CD8+CD4-CCR7+CD45RA+. TCRdb passed the PCR reads through MiXCR, listing each CDR3 protein once. The sample shows 68,000 or so distinct CDR3 sequences, under 20% of them seen only once. This clonotype was picked up many times. The origin of this receptor is a human donor in good health. Some libraries in this study had Jurkat cell RNA spiked in. Specimen: naive CD8+ T cells from blood, with Jurkat cell RNA spiked in. Subset: FACS-sorted CD8+CD4-CCR7+CD45RA+ naive T cells. The J gene is TRBJ2-1, the V gene TRBV29-1; 8 nucleotides align to TRBD2. CDR3 protein: CSAISGDNYNEQFF. The DNA for the CDR3 is TGCAGCGCCATTAGCGGGGACAACTACAATGAGCAGTTCTTC.